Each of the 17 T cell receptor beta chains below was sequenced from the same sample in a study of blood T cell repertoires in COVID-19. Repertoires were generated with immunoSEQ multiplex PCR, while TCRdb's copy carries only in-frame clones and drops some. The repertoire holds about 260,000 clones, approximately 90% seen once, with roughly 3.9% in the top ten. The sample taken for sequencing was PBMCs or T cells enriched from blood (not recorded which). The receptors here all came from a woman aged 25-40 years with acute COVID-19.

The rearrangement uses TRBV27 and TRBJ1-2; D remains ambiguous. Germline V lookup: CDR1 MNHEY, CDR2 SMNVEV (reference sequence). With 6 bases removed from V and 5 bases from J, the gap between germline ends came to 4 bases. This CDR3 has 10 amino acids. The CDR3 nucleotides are TGTGCCAGCAGACATTATGGCTACACCTTC. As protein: CASRHYGYTF.

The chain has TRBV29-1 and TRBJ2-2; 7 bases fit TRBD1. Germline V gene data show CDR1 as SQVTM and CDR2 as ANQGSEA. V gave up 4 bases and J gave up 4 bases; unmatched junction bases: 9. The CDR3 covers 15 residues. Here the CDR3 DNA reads TGCAGCGTTGTGGTCGACAGGGCGGTCACCGGGGAGCTGTTTTTT. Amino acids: CSVVVDRAVTGELFF.

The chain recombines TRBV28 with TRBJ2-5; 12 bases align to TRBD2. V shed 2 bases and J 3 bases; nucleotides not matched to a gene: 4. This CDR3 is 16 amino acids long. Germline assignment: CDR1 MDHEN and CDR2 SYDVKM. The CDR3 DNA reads TGTGCCAGCAGTTTACCCGGACTAGCGGGAAAAGAGACCCAGTACTTC. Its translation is CASSLPGLAGKETQYF. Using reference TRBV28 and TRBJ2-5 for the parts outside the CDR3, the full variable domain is DVKVTQSSRYLVKRTGEKVFLECVQDMDHENMFWYRQDPGLGLRLIYFSYDVKMKEKGDIPEGYSVSREKKERFSLILESASTNQTSMYLCASSLPGLAGKETQYFGPGTRLLVL.

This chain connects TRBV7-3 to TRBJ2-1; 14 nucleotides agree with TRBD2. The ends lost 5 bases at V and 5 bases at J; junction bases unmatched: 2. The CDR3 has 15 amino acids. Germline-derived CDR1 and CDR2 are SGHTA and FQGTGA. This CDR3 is CASSTGLAGDNEQFF. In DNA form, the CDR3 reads TGTGCCAGCAGCACGGGACTAGCGGGGGACAATGAGCAGTTCTTC.

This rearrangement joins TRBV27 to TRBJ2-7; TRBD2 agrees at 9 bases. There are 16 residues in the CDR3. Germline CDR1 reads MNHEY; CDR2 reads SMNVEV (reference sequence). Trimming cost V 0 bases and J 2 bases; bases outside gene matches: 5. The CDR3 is CASSLSPQRGAYEQYF. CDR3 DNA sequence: TGTGCCAGCAGTTTATCCCCGCAGCGGGGGGCCTACGAGCAGTACTTC.

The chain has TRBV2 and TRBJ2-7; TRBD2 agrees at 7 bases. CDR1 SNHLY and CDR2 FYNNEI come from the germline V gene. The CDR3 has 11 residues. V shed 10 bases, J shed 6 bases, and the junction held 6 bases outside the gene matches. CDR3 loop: CAMGGGAEQYF. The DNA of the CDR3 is TGTGCCATGGGGGGGGGAGCCGAGCAGTACTTC.

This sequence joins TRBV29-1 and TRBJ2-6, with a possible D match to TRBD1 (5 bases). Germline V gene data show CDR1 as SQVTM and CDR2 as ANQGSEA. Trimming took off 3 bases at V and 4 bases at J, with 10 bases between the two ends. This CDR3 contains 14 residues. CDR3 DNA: TGCAGCGTTGAGGTGGGGCTAGGGGCCAACGTCCTGACTTTC. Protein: CSVEVGLGANVLTF.

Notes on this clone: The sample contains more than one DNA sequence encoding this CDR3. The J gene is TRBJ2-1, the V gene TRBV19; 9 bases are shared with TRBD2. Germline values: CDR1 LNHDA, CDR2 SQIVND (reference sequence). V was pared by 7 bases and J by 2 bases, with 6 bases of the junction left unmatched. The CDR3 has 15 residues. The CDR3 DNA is TGTGCCAGTACCATTAGCGGGAGCCCCTACAATGAGCAGTTCTTC. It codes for CASTISGSPYNEQFF.

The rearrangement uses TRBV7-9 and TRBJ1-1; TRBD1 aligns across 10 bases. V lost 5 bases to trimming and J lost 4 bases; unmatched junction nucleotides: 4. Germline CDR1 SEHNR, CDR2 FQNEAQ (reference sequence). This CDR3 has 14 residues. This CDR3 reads CASSLRDRGTEAFF. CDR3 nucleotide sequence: TGTGCCAGCAGCCTCCGGGACAGGGGCACTGAAGCTTTCTTT. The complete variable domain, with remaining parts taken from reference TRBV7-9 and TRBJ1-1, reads DTGVSQNPRHKITKRGQNVTFRCDPISEHNRLYWYRQTLGQGPEFLTYFQNEAQLEKSRLLSDRFSAERPKGSFSTLEIQRTEQGDSAMYLCASSLRDRGTEAFFGQGTRLTVV.

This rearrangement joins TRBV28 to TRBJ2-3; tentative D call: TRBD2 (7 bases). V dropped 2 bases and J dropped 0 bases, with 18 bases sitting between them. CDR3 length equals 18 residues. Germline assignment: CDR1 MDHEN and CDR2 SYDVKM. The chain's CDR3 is CASSLTPFGGHSTDTQYF. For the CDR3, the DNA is TGTGCCAGCAGTTTAACACCTTTCGGGGGGCATAGCACAGATACGCAGTATTTT.

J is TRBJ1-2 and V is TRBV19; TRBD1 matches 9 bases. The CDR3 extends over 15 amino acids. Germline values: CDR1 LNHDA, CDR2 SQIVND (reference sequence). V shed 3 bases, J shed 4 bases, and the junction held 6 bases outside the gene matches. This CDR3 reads CASSMATGGFYGYTF. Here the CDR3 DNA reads TGTGCCAGTAGTATGGCGACAGGGGGATTCTATGGCTACACCTTC.

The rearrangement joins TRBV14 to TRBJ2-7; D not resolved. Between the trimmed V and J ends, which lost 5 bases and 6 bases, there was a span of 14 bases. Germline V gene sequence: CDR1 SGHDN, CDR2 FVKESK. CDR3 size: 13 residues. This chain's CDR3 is CASSYNSWSEQYF. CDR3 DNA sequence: TGTGCCAGCAGCTACAATTCGTGGTCCGAGCAGTACTTC.

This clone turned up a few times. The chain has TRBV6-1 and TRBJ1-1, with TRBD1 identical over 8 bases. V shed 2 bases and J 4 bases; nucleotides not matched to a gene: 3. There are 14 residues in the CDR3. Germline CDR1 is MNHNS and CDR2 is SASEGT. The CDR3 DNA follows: TGTGCCAGCAGTGAAACAGGGGGGGTCACTGAAGCTTTCTTT. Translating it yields CASSETGGVTEAFF.

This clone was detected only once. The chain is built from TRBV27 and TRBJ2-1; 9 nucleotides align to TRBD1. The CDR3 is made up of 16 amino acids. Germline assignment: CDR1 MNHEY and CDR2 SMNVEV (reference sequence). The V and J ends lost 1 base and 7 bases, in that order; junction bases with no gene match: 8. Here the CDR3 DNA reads TGTGCCAGCAGTTTATTTCCCAGGACAGGGGTTAATGAGCAGTTCTTC. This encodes CASSLFPRTGVNEQFF.

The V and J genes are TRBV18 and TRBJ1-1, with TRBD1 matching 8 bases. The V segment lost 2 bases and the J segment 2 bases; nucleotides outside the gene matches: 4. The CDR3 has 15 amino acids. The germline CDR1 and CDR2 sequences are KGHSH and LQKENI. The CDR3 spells CASSPGGQENTEAFF. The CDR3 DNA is TGTGCCAGCTCACCAGGGGGACAGGAAAACACTGAAGCTTTCTTT. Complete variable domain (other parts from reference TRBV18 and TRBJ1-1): NAGVMQNPRHLVRRRGQEARLRCSPMKGHSHVYWYRQLPEEGLKFMVYLQKENIIDESGMPKERFSAEFPKEGPSILRIQQVVRGDSAAYFCASSPGGQENTEAFFGQGTRLTVV.

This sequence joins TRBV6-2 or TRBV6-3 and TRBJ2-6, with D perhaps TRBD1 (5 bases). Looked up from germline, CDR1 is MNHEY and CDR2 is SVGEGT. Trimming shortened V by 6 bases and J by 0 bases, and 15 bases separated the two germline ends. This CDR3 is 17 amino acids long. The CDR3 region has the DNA TGTGCCAGCAGCCCCGACAGAATTAACTCTGGGGCCAACGTCCTGACTTTC. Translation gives CASSPDRINSGANVLTF.

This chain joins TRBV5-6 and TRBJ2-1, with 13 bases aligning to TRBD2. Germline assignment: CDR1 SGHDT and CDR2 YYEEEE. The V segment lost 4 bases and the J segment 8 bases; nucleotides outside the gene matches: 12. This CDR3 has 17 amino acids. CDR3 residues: CASSLPVTSGRRDEQFF. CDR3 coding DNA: TGTGCCAGCAGCCTTCCGGTGACTAGCGGGAGGCGGGATGAGCAGTTCTTC.